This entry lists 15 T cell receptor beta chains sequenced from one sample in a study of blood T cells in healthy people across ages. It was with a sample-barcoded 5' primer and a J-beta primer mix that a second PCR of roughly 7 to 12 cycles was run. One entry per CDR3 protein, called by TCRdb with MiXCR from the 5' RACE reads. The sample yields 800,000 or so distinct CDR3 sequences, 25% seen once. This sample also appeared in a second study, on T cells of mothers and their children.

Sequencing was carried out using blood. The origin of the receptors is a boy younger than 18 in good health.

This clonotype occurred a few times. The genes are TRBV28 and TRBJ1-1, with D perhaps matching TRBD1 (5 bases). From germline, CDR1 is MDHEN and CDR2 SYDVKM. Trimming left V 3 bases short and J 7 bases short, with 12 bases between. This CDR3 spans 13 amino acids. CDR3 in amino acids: CASSLQGLSEAFF. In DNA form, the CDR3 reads TGTGCCAGCAGTTTGCAGGGCTTGAGTGAAGCTTTCTTT.

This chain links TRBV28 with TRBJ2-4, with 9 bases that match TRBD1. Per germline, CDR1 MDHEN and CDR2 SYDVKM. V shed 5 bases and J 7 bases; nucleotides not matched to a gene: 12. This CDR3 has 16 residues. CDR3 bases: TGTGCCAGCAGTCCATTTTTGGGACAGGGCTTGAACATTCAGTACTTC. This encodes CASSPFLGQGLNIQYF.

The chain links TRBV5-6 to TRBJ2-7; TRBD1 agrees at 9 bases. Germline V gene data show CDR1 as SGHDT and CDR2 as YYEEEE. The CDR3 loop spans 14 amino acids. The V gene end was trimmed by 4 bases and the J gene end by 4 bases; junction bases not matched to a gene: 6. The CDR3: CASSAPDRGYEQYF. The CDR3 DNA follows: TGTGCCAGCAGCGCTCCGGACAGGGGTTACGAGCAGTACTTC.

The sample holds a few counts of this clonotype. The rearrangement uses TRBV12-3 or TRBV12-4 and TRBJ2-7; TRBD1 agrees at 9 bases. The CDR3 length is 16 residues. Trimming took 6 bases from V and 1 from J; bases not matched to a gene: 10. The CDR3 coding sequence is TGTGCCAGCAGGTCGGACAGGGGTCAGTATTCCTACGAGCAGTACTTC. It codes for CASRSDRGQYSYEQYF.

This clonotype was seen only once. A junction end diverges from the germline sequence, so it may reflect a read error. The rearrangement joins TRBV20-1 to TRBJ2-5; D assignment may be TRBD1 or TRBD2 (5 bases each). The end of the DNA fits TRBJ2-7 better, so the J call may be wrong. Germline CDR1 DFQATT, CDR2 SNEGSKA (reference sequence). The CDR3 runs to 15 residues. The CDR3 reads CGARDIGGSSYEQYF. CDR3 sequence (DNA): TGCGGTGCTAGAGATATTGGGGGATCGTCCTACGAGCAGTACTTC.

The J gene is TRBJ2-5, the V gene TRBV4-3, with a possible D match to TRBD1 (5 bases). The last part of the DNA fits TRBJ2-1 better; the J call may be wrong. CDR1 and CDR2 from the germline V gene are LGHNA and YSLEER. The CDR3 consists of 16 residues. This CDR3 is CASSQDGRALYNEQFF. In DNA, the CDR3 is TGCGCCAGCAGCCAAGACGGCAGGGCGCTATACAATGAGCAGTTCTTC.

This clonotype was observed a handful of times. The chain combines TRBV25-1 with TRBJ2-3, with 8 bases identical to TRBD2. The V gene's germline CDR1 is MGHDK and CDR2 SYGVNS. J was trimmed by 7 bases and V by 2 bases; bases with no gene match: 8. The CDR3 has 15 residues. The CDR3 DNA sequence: TGTGCCAGCAGTGAAGTGCGCGGGGGGATAAATACGCAGTATTTT. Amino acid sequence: CASSEVRGGINTQYF.

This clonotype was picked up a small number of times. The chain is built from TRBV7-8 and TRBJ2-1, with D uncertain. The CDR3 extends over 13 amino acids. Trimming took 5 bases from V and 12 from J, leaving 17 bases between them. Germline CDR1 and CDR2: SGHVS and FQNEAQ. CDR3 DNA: TGTGCCAGCAGCCCCAACCAAGGCACACGGCAGTTCTTC. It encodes CASSPNQGTRQFF.

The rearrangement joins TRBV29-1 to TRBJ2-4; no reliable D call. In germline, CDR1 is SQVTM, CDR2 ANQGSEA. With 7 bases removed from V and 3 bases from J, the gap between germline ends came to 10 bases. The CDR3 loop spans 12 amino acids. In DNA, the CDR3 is TGCAGCGGGGGATTTGACAAAAACATTCAGTACTTC. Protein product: CSGGFDKNIQYF.

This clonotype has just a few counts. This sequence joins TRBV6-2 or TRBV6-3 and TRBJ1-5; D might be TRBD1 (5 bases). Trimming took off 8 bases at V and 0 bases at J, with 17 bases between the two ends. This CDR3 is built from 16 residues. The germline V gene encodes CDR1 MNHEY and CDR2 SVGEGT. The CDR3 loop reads CASGDGVEDSNQPQHF. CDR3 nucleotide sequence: TGTGCCAGCGGGGACGGGGTCGAGGATAGCAATCAGCCCCAGCATTTT.

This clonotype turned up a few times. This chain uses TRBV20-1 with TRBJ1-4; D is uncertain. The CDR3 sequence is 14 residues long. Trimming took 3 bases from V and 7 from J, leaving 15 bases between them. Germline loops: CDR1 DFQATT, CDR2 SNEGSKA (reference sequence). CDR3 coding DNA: TGCAGTGCTAGCGCCGGGAGGGCTAGTGAAAAACTGTTTTTT. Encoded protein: CSASAGRASEKLFF.

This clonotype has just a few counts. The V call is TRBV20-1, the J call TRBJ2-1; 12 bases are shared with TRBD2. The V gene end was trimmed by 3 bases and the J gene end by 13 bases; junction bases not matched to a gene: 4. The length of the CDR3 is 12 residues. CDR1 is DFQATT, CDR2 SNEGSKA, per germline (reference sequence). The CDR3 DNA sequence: TGCAGTGCTAGTGGGACTAGCGGGCCCCAGTTCTTC. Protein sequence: CSASGTSGPQFF.

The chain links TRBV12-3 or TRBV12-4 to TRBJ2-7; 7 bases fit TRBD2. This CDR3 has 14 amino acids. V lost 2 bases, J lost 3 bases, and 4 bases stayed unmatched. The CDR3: CASSLWEGGYEQYF. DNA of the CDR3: TGTGCCAGCAGTTTATGGGAGGGTGGCTACGAGCAGTACTTC.

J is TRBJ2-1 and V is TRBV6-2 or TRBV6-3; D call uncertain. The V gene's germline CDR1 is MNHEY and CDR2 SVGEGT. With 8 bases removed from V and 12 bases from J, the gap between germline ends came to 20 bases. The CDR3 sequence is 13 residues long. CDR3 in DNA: TGTGCCAGCCGACGGACCCTGCTACAATGGCAGTTCTTC. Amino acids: CASRRTLLQWQFF.

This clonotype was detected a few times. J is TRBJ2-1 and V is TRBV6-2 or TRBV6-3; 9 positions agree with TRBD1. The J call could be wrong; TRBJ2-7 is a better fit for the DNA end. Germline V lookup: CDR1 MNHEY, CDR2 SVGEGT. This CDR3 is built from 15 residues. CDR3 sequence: CASSYGDRETYEQYF. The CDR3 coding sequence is TGTGCCAGCAGTTACGGGGACAGGGAAACCTACGAGCAGTACTTC.